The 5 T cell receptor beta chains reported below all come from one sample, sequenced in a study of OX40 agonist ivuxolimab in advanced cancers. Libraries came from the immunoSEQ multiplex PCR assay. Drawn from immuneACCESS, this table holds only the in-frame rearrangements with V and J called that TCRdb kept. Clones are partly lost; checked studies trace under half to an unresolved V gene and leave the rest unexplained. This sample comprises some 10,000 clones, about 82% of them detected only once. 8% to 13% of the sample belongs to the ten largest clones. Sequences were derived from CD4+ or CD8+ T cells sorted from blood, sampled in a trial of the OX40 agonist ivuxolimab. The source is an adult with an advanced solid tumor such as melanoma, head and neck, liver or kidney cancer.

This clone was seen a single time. CDR3 sequence (DNA): TGCGCCAGCAGCTTGGAGGACAGGGCTGAAGCTTTCTTT. As protein: CASSLEDRAEAFF. The chain combines TRBV5-1 with TRBJ1-1; 8 nucleotides line up with TRBD1. The CDR3 totals 13 residues. V lost 0 bases to trimming and J lost 6 bases; unmatched junction nucleotides: 1. CDR1 and CDR2 from the germline V gene are SGHRS and YFSETQ.

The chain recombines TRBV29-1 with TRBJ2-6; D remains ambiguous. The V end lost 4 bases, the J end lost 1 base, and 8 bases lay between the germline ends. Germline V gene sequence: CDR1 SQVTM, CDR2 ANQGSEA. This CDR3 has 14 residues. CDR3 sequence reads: CSVGGESGANVLTF. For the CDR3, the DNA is TGCAGCGTTGGGGGTGAGTCTGGGGCCAACGTCCTGACTTTC.

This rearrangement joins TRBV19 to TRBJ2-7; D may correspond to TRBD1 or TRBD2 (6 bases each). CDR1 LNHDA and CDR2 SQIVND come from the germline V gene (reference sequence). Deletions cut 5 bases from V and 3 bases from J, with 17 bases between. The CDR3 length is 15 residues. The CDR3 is CASSVALRGLYEQYF. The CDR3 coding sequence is TGTGCCAGTAGTGTAGCTCTCAGGGGACTCTACGAGCAGTACTTC.

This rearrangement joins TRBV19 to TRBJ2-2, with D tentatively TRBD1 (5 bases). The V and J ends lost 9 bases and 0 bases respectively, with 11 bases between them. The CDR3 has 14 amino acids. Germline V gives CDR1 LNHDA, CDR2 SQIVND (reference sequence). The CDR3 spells CARVLGANTGELFF. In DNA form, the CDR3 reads TGTGCCAGGGTTTTAGGGGCGAACACCGGGGAGCTGTTTTTT.

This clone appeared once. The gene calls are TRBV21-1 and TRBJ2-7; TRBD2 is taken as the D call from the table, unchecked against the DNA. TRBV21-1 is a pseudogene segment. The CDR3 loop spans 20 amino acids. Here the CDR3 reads CASSKVPSPPRTSGKYEQYF. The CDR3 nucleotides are TGTGCCAGCAGCAAAGTACCGAGCCCCCCGAGGACTAGCGGGAAGTACGAGCAGTACTTC.